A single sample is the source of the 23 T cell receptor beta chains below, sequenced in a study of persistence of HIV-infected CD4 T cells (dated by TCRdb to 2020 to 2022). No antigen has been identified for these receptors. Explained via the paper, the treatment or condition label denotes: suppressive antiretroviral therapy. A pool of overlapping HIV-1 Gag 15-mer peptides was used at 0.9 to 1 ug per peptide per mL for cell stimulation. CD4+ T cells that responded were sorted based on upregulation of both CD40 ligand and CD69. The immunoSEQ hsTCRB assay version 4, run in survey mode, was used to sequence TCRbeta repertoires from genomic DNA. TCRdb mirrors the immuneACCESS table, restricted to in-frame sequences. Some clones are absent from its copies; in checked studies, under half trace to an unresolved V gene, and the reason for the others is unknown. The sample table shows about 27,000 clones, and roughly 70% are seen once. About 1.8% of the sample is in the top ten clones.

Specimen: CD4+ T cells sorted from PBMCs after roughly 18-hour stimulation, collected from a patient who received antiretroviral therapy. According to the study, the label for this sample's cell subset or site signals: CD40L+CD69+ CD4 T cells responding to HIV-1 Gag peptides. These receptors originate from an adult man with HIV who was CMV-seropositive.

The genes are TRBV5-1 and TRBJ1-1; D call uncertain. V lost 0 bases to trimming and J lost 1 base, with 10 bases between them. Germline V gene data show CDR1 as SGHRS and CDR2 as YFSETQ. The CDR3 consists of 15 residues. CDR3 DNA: TGCGCCAGCAGCTTGGCCGGCAGGTCGAACACTGAAGCTTTCTTT. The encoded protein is CASSLAGRSNTEAFF.

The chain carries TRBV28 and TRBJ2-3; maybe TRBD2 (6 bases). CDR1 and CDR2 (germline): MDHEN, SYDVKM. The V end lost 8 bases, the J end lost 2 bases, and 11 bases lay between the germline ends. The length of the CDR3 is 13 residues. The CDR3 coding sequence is TGTGCCAGCGGGCGGGGTATCACAGATACGCAGTATTTT. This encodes CASGRGITDTQYF.

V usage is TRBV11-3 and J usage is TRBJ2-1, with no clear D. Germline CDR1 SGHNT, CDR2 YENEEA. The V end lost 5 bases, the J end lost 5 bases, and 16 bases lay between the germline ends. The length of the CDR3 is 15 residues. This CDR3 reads CASSPRSTANNEQFF. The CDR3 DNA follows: TGTGCCAGCAGCCCAAGATCCACAGCGAACAATGAGCAGTTCTTC.

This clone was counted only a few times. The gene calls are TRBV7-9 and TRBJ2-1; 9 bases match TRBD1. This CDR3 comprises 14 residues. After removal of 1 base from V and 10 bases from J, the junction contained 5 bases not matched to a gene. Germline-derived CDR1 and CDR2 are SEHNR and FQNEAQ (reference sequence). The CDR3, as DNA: TGTGCCAGCAGCTTAGTACAGGGGGCAGGGGAGCAGTTCTTC. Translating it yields CASSLVQGAGEQFF.

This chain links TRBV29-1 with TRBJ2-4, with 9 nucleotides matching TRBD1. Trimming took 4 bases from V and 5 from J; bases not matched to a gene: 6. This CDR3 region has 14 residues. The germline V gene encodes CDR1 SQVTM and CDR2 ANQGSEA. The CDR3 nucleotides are TGCAGCGTTGTCCTGGACAGGGGCGAAAACATTCAGTACTTC. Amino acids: CSVVLDRGENIQYF.

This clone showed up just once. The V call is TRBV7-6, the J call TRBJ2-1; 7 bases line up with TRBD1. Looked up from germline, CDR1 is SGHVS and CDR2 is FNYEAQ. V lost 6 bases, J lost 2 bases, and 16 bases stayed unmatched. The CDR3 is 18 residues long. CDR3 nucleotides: TGTGCCAGCAGTTACTACGGGGACAGTCGGTACCCCTACAATGAGCAGTTCTTC. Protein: CASSYYGDSRYPYNEQFF.

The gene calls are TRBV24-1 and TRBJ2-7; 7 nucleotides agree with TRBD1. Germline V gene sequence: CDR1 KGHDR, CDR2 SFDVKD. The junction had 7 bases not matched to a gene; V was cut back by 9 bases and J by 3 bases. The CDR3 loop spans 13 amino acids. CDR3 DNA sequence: TGTGCCACCGAGAGGACAGGCGGCTACGAGCAGTACTTC. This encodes CATERTGGYEQYF.

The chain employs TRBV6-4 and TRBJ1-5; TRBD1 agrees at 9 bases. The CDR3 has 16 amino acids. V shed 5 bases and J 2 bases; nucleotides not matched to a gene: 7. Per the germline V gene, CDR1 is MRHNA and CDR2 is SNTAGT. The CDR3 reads CASSPGTGYGNQPQHF. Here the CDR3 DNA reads TGTGCCAGCAGTCCCGGGACAGGGTACGGCAATCAGCCCCAGCATTTT.

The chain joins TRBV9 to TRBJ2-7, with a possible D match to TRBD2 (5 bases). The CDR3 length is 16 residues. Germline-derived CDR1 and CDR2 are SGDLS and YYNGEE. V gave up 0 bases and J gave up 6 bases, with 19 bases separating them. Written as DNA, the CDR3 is TGTGCCAGCAGCGTAGCTAGGCTAGCTTCTCTCGCCGAGCAGTACTTC. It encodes CASSVARLASLAEQYF.

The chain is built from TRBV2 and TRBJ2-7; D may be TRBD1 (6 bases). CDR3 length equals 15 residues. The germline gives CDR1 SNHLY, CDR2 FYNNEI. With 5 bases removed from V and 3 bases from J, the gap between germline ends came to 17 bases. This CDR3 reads CASSKTGQLSYEQYF. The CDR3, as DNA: TGTGCCAGCAGTAAAACCGGACAGCTGAGCTACGAGCAGTACTTC.

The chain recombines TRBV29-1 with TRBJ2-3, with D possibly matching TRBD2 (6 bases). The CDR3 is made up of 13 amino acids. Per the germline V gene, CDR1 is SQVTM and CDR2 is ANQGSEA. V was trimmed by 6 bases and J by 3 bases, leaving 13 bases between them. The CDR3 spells CSVAPGGTDTQYF. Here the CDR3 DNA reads TGCAGCGTGGCACCCGGGGGAACAGATACGCAGTATTTT.

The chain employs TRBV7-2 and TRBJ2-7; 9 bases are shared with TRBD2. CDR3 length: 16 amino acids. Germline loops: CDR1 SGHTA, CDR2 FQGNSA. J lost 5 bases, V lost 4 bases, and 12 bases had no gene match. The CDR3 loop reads CASSSLAGEPWDEQYF. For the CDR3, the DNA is TGTGCCAGCAGCTCTTTAGCGGGGGAGCCTTGGGACGAGCAGTACTTC.

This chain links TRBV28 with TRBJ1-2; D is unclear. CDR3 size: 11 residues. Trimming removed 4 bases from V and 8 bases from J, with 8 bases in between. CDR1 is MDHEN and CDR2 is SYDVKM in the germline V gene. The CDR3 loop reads CASSYPGGYTF. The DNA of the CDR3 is TGTGCCAGCAGTTACCCGGGGGGCTACACCTTC.

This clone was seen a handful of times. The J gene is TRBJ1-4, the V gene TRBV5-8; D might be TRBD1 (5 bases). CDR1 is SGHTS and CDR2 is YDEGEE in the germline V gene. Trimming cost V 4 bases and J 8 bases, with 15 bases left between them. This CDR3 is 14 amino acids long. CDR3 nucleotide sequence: TGTGCCAGCAGCGCCGGGGGTTTAATCGAAAAACTGTTTTTT. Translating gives CASSAGGLIEKLFF.

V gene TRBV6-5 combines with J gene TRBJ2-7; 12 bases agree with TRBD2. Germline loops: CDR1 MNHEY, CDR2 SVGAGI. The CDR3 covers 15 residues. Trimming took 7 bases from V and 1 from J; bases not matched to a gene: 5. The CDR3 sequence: CASIQTSGGSYEQYF. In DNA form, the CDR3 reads TGTGCCAGCATTCAAACTAGCGGGGGGTCCTACGAGCAGTACTTC.

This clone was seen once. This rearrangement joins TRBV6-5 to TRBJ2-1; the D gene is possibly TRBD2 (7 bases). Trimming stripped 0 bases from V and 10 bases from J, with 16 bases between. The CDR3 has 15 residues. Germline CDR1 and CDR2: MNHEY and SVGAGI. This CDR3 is CASSYSKAGEGEQFF. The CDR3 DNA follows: TGTGCCAGCAGTTACTCGAAAGCAGGGGAGGGAGAGCAGTTCTTC.

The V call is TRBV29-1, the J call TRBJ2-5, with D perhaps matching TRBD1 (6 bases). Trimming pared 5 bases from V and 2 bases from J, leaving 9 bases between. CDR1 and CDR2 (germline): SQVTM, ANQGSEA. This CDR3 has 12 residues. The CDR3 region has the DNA TGCAGCGTTCGGACAGATCAAGAGACCCAGTACTTC. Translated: CSVRTDQETQYF.

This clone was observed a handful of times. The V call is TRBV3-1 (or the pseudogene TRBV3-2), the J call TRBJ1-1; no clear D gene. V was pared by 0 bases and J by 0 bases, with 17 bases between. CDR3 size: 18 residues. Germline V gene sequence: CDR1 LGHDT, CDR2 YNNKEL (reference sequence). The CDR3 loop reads CASSQDFRRTDMNTEAFF. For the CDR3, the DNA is TGTGCCAGCAGCCAAGATTTCCGGCGGACCGACATGAACACTGAAGCTTTCTTT.

CDR3 DNA sequence: TGTGCCAGCAGTTACCCGGGACAGGGTAATTCACCCCTCCACTTT. Its translation is CASSYPGQGNSPLHF. V usage is TRBV6-6 and J usage is TRBJ1-6, with 9 bases lining up with TRBD1. Germline loops: CDR1 MNHNY, CDR2 SVGAGI (reference sequence). There are 15 residues in the CDR3. Trimming cost V 2 bases and J 6 bases; bases outside gene matches: 2.

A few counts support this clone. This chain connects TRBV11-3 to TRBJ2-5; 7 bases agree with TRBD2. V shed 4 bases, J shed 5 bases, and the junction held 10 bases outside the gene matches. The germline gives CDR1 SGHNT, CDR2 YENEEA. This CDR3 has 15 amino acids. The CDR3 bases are TGTGCCAGCAGCTCCCGCTGGGGGGGGTGGGAGACCCAGTACTTC. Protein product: CASSSRWGGWETQYF. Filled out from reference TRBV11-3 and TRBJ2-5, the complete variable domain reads EAGVVQSPRYKIIEKKQPVAFWCNPISGHNTLYWYLQNLGQGPELLIRYENEEAVDDSQLPKDRFSAERLKGVDSTLKIQPAELGDSAVYLCASSSRWGGWETQYFGPGTRLLVL.

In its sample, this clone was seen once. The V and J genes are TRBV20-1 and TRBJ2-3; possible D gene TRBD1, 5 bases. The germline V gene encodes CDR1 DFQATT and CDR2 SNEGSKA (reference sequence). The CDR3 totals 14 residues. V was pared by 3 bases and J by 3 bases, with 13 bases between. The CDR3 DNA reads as TGCAGTGCTAGTCTCAGGGTGGGAACAGATACGCAGTATTTT. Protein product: CSASLRVGTDTQYF.

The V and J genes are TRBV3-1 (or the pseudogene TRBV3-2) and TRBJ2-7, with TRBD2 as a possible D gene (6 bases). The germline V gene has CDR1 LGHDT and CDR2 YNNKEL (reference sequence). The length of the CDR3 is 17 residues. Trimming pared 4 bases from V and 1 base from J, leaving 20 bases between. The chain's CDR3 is CASSPWAVEEGSYEQYF. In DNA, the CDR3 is TGTGCCAGCAGCCCTTGGGCGGTTGAGGAGGGGTCCTACGAGCAGTACTTC.

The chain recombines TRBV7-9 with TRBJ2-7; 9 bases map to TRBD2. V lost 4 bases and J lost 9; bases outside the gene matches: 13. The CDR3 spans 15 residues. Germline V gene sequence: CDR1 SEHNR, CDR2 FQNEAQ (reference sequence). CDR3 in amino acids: CASSSSGTLPGGQYF. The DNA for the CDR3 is TGTGCCAGCAGCTCTAGCGGGACGCTCCCGGGGGGGCAGTACTTC.